A selection of T cell receptor beta chains follows, all from one sample in a study of cytomegalovirus exposure and HLA in healthy donors. Assay used: immunoSEQ multiplex PCR; TCRdb lists only in-frame clones, some missing. This sample carries fewer than 120,000 clones, around 78% of them seen once, and the ten largest clones take 1.3%. Sequenced sample: PBMCs. Receptors were obtained from a woman aged 30 to 39 in good health and CMV-seronegative. CDR3s include the opening cysteine and the closing phenylalanine or tryptophan. A D gene is named only where the DNA matches it firmly. For some rows the clone size is stated as once, few or many, or as a class when expanded; others skip it.

V gene	J gene	clone size	D gene	CDR3 DNA	CDR3 protein
TRBV18	TRBJ2-1	NA	TRBD2	TGTGCCAGCTCACCGCCGGGACTAGCCGGCAATGAGCAGTTCTTC	CASSPPGLAGNEQFF
TRBV5-1	TRBJ1-2	NA	TRBD1	TGCGCCAGCAGCTTGGCACAGGGGGAAGATGGCTACACCTTC	CASSLAQGEDGYTF
TRBV13	TRBJ2-5	once	NA	TGTGCCAGCAGCTTAGGCCGCTGGCCCCAGTACTTC	CASSLGRWPQYF
TRBV18	TRBJ1-1	NA	NA	TGTGCCAGCTCACCACCAGGAGGGTTGAACACTGAAGCTTTCTTT	CASSPPGGLNTEAFF
TRBV27	TRBJ2-3	few	NA	TGTGCCAGCAGTTTATGGGCCACAGATACGCAGTATTTT	CASSLWATDTQYF
TRBV30	TRBJ2-2	few	NA	TGTGCCTGGAGTCCGACAGGCCCCGCGGGCGGGGAGCTGTTTTTT	CAWSPTGPAGGELFF
TRBV5-1	TRBJ2-6	NA	NA	TGCGCCAGCTATACTAGCCCAGGAAACTCTGGGGCCAACGTCCTGACTTTC	CASYTSPGNSGANVLTF
TRBV5-1	TRBJ2-7	NA	TRBD2	TGCGCCAGCAGCCACCGGGGAGCGGGGGGGTCGTACGAGCAGTACTTC	CASSHRGAGGSYEQYF
TRBV4-1	TRBJ2-5	NA	TRBD2	TGCGCCAGCAGGACCAGCGGGGGAGACCAAGAGACCCAGTACTTC	CASRTSGGDQETQYF
TRBV4-2	TRBJ1-1	few	TRBD1	TGTGCCAGCAGCCAAGAAAAGGGGACAGGGTCGAGGACTGAAGCTTTCTTT	CASSQEKGTGSRTEAFF
TRBV30	TRBJ2-3	NA	TRBD1	TGTGCCTGGAGTTCGACAGGGGGAACAGATACGCAGTATTTT	CAWSSTGGTDTQYF
TRBV7-2	TRBJ2-7	NA	NA	TGTGCCAGCAGTCACTCGGGTCTCGGAGGCGAGCAGTACTTC	CASSHSGLGGEQYF
TRBV7-9	TRBJ1-1	NA	NA	TGTGCTATACGAGGGCTTAACACTGAAGCTTTCTTT	CAIRGLNTEAFF
TRBV29-1	TRBJ1-4	NA	TRBD1	TGCAGCGTCATCGGACAGGGGTATGAAAAACTGTTTTTT	CSVIGQGYEKLFF
TRBV15	TRBJ2-7	few	NA	TGTGCCACCAGCAGCGATCTAGCGTCGTGGGAGCAGTACTTC	CATSSDLASWEQYF
TRBV28	TRBJ2-7	NA	NA	TGTGCCAGCAGCGTAGAGTACAGCTCCTACGAGCAGTACTTC	CASSVEYSSYEQYF
TRBV4-3	TRBJ2-3	few	NA	TGCGCCAGCAGCCAGGATTCACGGGACATCACAGATACGCAGTATTTT	CASSQDSRDITDTQYF
TRBV10-3	TRBJ1-5	few	NA	TGTGCCATCAGCTCTAACACAGGTCTCGGTCAGCCCCAGCATTTT	CAISSNTGLGQPQHF
TRBV2	TRBJ2-7	NA	TRBD1	TGTGCCAGAGGACAGGACGTCTACGAGCAGTACTTC	CARGQDVYEQYF
TRBV28	TRBJ1-5	NA	NA	TGTGCCAGCAGTTCCCTGGCAGGGCAGGGCAATCAGCCCCAGCATTTT	CASSSLAGQGNQPQHF
TRBV11-2	TRBJ1-1	NA	NA	TGTGCCAGCAGCTTAGGCGGGGTTAACACTGAAGCTTTCTTT	CASSLGGVNTEAFF
TRBV27	TRBJ2-1	once	NA	TGTGCCAGCAGTTTATCGCGGGGAGGCAATGAGCAGTTCTTC	CASSLSRGGNEQFF
TRBV5-1	TRBJ1-1	NA	TRBD1	TGCGCCAGCAGCTTAGGAGGGGGCGGATTGATGAACACTGAAGCTTTCTTT	CASSLGGGGLMNTEAFF
TRBV28	TRBJ2-7	NA	NA	TGTGCCAGCAGTTTAGCGGGAGCGACAGGGCAGTACTTC	CASSLAGATGQYF
TRBV28	TRBJ2-5	NA	TRBD2	TGTGCCAGCAGTTTAGATGGGACGGCCTCGGGGGGGACCCAGTACTTC	CASSLDGTASGGTQYF
TRBV30	TRBJ2-7	NA	TRBD2	TGTGCCTGTACCGGGACTAGCGACTACGAGCAGTACTTC	CACTGTSDYEQYF
TRBV5-4	TRBJ2-5	NA	NA	TGTGCCAGCAGCCACGGGACTTCAGCGCTGGTGACCCAGTACTTC	CASSHGTSALVTQYF
TRBV10-2	TRBJ1-5	NA	TRBD1	TGCGCCAGCAGTGGGACAGGGGTCAATCAGCCCCAGCATTTT	CASSGTGVNQPQHF
TRBV4-2	TRBJ1-1	NA	TRBD1	TGTGCCAGCAGCCAAGGCGGACAGGGAAACATGAACACTGAAGCTTTCTTT	CASSQGGQGNMNTEAFF
TRBV30	TRBJ2-5	NA	TRBD1	TGTGCCTGGAGACACAGGGGTATGAAGACCCAGTACTTC	CAWRHRGMKTQYF
TRBV28	TRBJ1-1	NA	TRBD1	TGTGCCAGCAGTTTAACACAGGGGGCCCGAACTGAAGCTTTCTTT	CASSLTQGARTEAFF
TRBV19	TRBJ1-1	NA	NA	TGTGCCAGTAGTATTTCGTACACTGAAGCTTTCTTT	CASSISYTEAFF
TRBV7-2	TRBJ1-1	NA	NA	TGTGCCAGCAGCTTAGCGTTGGGGAGGGGAGCTGAAGCTTTCTTT	CASSLALGRGAEAFF
TRBV28	TRBJ1-5	NA	NA	TGTGCCAGCAGTTCCAGGGGCTGGGATCAGCCCCAGCATTTT	CASSSRGWDQPQHF
TRBV7-3	TRBJ2-3	NA	NA	TGTGCCAGCAGCCCCGGGACACGATATACGCAGTATTTT	CASSPGTRYTQYF
TRBV29-1	TRBJ2-1	few	NA	TGCAGCGTAGGGGGGGCCGGTGAGCAGTTCTTC	CSVGGAGEQFF
TRBV25-1	TRBJ2-2	NA	TRBD1	TGTGCCACGGCCACAGGGGTTGGGACCGGGGAGCTGTTTTTT	CATATGVGTGELFF